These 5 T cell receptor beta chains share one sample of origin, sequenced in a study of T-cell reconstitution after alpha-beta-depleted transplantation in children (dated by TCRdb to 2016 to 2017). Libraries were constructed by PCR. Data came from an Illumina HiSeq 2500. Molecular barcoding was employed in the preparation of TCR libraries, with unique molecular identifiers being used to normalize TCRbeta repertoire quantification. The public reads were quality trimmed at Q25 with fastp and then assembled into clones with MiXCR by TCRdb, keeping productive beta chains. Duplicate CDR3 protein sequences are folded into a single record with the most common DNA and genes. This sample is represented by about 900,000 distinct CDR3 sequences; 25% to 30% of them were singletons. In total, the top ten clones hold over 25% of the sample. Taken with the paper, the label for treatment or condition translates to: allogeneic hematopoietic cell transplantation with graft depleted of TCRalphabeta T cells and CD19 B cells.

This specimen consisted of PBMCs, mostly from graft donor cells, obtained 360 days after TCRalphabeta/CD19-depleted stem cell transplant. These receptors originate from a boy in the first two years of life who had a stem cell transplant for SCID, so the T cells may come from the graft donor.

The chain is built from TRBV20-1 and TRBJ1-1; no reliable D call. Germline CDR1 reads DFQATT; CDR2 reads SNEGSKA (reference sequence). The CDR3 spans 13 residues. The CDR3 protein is CSPPPWGNTEAFF. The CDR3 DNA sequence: TGCAGCCCACCCCCTTGGGGGAACACTGAAGCTTTCTTT.

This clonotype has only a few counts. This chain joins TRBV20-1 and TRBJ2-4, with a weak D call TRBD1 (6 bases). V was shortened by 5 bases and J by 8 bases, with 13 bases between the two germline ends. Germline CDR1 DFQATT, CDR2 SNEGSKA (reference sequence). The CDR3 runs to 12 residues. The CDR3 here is CSAGDNRDIQYF. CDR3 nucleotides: TGCAGTGCTGGGGACAACAGGGACATTCAGTACTTC.

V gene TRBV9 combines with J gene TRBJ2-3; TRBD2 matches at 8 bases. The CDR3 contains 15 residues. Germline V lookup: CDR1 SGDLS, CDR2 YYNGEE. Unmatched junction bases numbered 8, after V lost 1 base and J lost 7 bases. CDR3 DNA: TGTGCCAGCAGCGTACTCCCCGGGGGGGCCAATACGCAGTATTTT. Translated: CASSVLPGGANTQYF.

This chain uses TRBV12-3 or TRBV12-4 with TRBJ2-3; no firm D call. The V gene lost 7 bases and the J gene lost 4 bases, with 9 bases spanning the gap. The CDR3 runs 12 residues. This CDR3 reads CASTPRPDTQYF. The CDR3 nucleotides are TGTGCCAGCACTCCCCGCCCAGATACGCAGTATTTT.

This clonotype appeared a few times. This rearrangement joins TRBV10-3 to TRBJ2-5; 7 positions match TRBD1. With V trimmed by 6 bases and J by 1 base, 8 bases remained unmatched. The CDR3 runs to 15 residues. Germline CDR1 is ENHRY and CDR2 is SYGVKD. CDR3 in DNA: TGTGCCATCAGCCCGGGACAGCTTTTCCAAGAGACCCAGTACTTC. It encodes CAISPGQLFQETQYF.